This TCR beta chain is from a study of blood T cell repertoires in COVID-19. Whole-study context: Both acute and convalescent COVID-19 samples were obtained from the United States, Italy and Spain. Sources were T cells, B-cell-depleted T cells, or PBMCs; the material itself was cDNA or gDNA.

V dropped 6 bases and J dropped 7 bases, with 22 bases sitting between them. This CDR3 is 15 amino acids long. Germline CDR1 MNHEY, CDR2 SMNVEV (reference sequence). In the original analysis: Nucleated cell counts were estimated from reference gene primer amplification. Data came from immunoSEQ multiplex PCR; TCRdb stores just in-frame clones and leaves some out. That table furnishes V, J and clone size, whereas the DNA furnished D and trimming. The sample holds approximately 40,000 clones, around 90% seen once. Sequencing used peripheral blood. This receptor was identified in a man aged 55 to 70 with acute or convalescent COVID-19. This chain uses TRBV27 with TRBJ2-7; D is ambiguous. The CDR3 nucleotides read TGTGCCAGCAGCCAGCTAGAGTTGGCCTCGAGGGAGCAGTACTTC. It codes for CASSQLELASREQYF.